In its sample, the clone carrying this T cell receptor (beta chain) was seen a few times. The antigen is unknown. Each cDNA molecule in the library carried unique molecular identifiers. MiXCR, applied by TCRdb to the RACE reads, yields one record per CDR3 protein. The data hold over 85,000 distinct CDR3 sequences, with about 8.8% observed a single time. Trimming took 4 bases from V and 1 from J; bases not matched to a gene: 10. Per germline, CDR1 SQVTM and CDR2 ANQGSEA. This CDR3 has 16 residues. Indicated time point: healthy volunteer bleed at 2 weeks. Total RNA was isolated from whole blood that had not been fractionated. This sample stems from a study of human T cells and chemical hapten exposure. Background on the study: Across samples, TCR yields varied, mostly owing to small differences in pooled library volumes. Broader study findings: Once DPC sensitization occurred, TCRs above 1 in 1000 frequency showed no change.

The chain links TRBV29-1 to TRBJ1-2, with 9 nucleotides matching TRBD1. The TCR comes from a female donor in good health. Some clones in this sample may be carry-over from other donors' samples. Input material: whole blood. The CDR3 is CSVVDRGTGLNYGYTF. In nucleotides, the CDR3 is TGCAGCGTTGTTGATCGTGGGACAGGGCTTAACTATGGCTACACCTTC.